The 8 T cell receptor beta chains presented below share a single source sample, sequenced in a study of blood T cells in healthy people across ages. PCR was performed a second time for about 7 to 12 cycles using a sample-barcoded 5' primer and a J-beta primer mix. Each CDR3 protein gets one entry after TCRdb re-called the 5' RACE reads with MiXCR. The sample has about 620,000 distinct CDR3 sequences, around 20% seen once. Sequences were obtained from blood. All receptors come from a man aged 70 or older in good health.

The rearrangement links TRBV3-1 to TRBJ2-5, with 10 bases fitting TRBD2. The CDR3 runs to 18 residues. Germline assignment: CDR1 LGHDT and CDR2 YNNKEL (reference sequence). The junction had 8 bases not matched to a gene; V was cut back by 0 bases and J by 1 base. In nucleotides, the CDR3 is TGTGCCAGCAGCCAAGATTGGACTAGCGGAGGGAGCCAAGAGACCCAGTACTTC. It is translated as CASSQDWTSGGSQETQYF.

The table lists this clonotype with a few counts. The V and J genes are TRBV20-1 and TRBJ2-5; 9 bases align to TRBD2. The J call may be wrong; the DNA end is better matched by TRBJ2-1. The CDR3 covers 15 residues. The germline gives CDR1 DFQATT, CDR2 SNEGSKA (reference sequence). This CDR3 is CSASGPSGNYNEQFF. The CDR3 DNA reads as TGCAGTGCTAGTGGTCCTAGCGGGAATTACAATGAGCAGTTCTTC.

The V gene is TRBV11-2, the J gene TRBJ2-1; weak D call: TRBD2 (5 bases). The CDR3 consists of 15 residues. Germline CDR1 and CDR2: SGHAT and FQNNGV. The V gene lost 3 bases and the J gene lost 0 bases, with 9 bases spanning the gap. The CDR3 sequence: CASSFGSISYNEQFF. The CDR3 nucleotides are TGTGCCAGCAGCTTTGGGAGCATCTCCTACAATGAGCAGTTCTTC.

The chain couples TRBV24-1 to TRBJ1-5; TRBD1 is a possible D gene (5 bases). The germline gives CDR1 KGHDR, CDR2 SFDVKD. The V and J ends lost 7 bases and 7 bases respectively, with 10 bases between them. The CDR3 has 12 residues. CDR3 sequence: CATSIGDQPQHF. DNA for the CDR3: TGTGCCACCAGCATCGGGGACCAGCCCCAGCATTTT.

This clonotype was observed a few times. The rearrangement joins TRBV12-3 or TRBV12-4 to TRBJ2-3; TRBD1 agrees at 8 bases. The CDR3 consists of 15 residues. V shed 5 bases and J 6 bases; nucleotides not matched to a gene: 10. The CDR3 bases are TGTGCCAGCAGTCATGGGGCCAGGGGGCCTGATACGCAGTATTTT. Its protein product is CASSHGARGPDTQYF.

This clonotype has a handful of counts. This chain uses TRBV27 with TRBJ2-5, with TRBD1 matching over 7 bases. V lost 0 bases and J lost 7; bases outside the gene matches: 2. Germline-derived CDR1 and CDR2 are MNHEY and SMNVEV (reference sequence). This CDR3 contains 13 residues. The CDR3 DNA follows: TGTGCCAGCAGTTTATCCTACAGGGGGACCCAGTACTTC. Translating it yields CASSLSYRGTQYF.

This chain's CDR3 is CASSTVGHLNTEAFF. CDR3 sequence (DNA): TGTGCCAGCAGTACTGTGGGACACCTGAACACTGAAGCTTTCTTT. The chain carries TRBV27 and TRBJ1-1; possible D gene TRBD1, 6 bases. The CDR3 consists of 15 residues. Trimming took 5 bases from V and 0 from J, leaving 13 bases between them. The germline gives CDR1 MNHEY, CDR2 SMNVEV (reference sequence).

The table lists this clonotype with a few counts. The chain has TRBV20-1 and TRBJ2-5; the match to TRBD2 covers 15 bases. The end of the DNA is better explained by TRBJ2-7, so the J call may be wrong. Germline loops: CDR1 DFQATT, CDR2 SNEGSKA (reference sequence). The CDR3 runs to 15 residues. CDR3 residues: CSGTGTSGRSGEQYF. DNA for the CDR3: TGCAGTGGGACCGGGACTAGCGGGAGGTCTGGCGAGCAGTACTTC.